The 19 T cell receptor beta chains presented below share a single source sample, sequenced in a study of shared clonotypes between healthy human individuals (dated by TCRdb to the early 2020s). The receptor library was made with the immunoSEQ multiplex PCR assay. The clones in this table, taken by TCRdb from immuneACCESS, are in-frame only. Not every clone is retained; where verified, under half of the shortfall comes from an unresolved V gene, and the cause of the rest is unknown. For this sample the table gives roughly 1 million clones, of which approximately 80% were detected only once. Of the sample, roughly 0.56% falls within the top ten clones. Sequencing was done on a sample of memory CD4+ T cells from PBMCs. The meaning of the sample's cell subset or site label: CD45RA-negative fraction. These receptors originate from a man between 18 and 29 years old in good health. Some clones in this sample may be carry-over from other donors' samples.

The chain carries TRBV28 and TRBJ1-1; no firm D call. This CDR3 comprises 15 residues. Germline V gives CDR1 MDHEN, CDR2 SYDVKM. The V and J ends lost 5 bases and 0 bases respectively, with 13 bases between them. CDR3 region: CASSPSQQMNTEAFF. The DNA for the CDR3 is TGTGCCAGCAGTCCCTCCCAACAGATGAACACTGAAGCTTTCTTT.

The chain uses TRBV28 and TRBJ1-1; D gene uncertain. Trimming cost V 10 bases and J 2 bases, with 14 bases left between them. CDR3 length equals 13 residues. Germline CDR1 reads MDHEN; CDR2 reads SYDVKM. This CDR3 is CATSRGSNTEAFF. In DNA form, the CDR3 reads TGTGCCACCTCCCGGGGAAGCAACACTGAAGCTTTCTTT.

V and J are TRBV10-3 and TRBJ1-2; D remains unclear. The germline CDR1 and CDR2 sequences are ENHRY and SYGVKD. Trimming cost V 2 bases and J 4 bases, with 5 bases left between them. The length of the CDR3 is 12 residues. DNA of the CDR3: TGTGCCATCAGTGAGGAAGGCTATGGCTACACCTTC. It specifies CAISEEGYGYTF.

The V gene is TRBV4-1, the J gene TRBJ2-1; D is perhaps TRBD1 or TRBD2 (5 bases each). CDR3 length: 15 residues. V lost 4 bases and J lost 4, with 14 bases in between. Germline V gene data show CDR1 as MGHRA and CDR2 as YSYEKL. The CDR3 DNA reads TGCGCCAGCAGCCCCGACCCGGGACCGTACAATGAGCAGTTCTTC. Amino acid sequence: CASSPDPGPYNEQFF.

The CDR3, as DNA: TGTGCCAGCAGTCCCCCGGGCCGCCAGCAGTACTTC. This sequence encodes CASSPPGRQQYF. The chain recombines TRBV28 with TRBJ2-7; D remains unclear. Germline loops: CDR1 MDHEN, CDR2 SYDVKM. The CDR3 spans 12 residues. V lost 5 bases to trimming and J lost 8 bases, with 13 bases between them.

The chain links TRBV29-1 to TRBJ1-1; possible D gene TRBD1, 5 bases. V lost 3 bases and J 4 bases, leaving 9 bases between the germline ends. Germline CDR1 is SQVTM and CDR2 is ANQGSEA. The CDR3 is 12 amino acids. This CDR3 reads CSVDSGITEAFF. Here the CDR3 DNA reads TGCAGCGTTGATTCAGGGATCACTGAAGCTTTCTTT.

The chain is built from TRBV10-3 and TRBJ1-4; a possible D gene is TRBD1 (5 bases). Trimming removed 10 bases at V and 5 bases at J, with 11 bases between. The CDR3 contains 12 residues. The germline V gene encodes CDR1 ENHRY and CDR2 SYGVKD. DNA of the CDR3: TGTGCCACCCGACAGCAGAATGAAAAACTGTTTTTT. Its translation is CATRQQNEKLFF.

This chain links TRBV9 with TRBJ1-2, with D tentatively TRBD1 (6 bases). The CDR3 length is 16 residues. Trimming took 3 bases from V and 5 from J, leaving 20 bases between them. Germline lookup yields CDR1 SGDLS and CDR2 YYNGEE. CDR3 loop: CASSASENRDTYGYTF. The DNA of the CDR3 is TGTGCCAGCAGCGCATCGGAAAACCGGGACACTTATGGCTACACCTTC.

The chain uses TRBV7-2 and TRBJ2-5; 9 bases map to TRBD2. Trimming removed 2 bases from V and 2 bases from J; junction bases left unmatched: 15. Germline lookup yields CDR1 SGHTA and CDR2 FQGNSA. The CDR3 is 19 residues long. Here the CDR3 reads CASSLSPPLAGSWQETQYF. The CDR3 bases are TGTGCCAGCAGCTTATCCCCCCCCCTAGCGGGAAGTTGGCAAGAGACCCAGTACTTC.

This CDR3 reads CASSSIGAGPIPYEQYF. CDR3 sequence (DNA): TGTGCCAGCAGTTCGATTGGGGCAGGGCCTATTCCCTACGAGCAGTACTTC. This chain connects TRBV28 to TRBJ2-7; D may be TRBD1 (5 bases). Germline-derived CDR1 and CDR2 are MDHEN and SYDVKM. The V end lost 4 bases, the J end lost 2 bases, and 21 bases lay between the germline ends. The CDR3 is made up of 17 amino acids.

The chain recombines TRBV6-6 with TRBJ1-4; no clear D. Trimming pared 5 bases from V and 0 bases from J, leaving 10 bases between. The CDR3 is made up of 15 amino acids. Germline values: CDR1 MNHNY, CDR2 SVGAGI (reference sequence). CDR3 sequence: CASSGDWTTNEKLFF. The DNA of the CDR3 is TGTGCCAGCAGTGGCGACTGGACAACTAATGAAAAACTGTTTTTT.

As to this clone: Other DNA sequences from this sample encode an identical CDR3 as well. V is TRBV9 and J is TRBJ2-5, with 10 bases fitting TRBD2. CDR1 SGDLS and CDR2 YYNGEE come from the germline V gene. The CDR3 is 15 residues long. V was pared by 4 bases and J by 5 bases, with 8 bases of the junction left unmatched. As DNA, the CDR3 is TGTGCCAGCAGCCCGATAGCGGGAGGTGGTGAGACCCAGTACTTC. Translation: CASSPIAGGGETQYF.

This chain uses TRBV7-9 with TRBJ2-7; TRBD2 aligns across 7 bases. Germline CDR1 SEHNR, CDR2 FQNEAQ (reference sequence). The CDR3 has 15 residues. The V and J ends lost 0 bases and 1 base, in that order; junction bases with no gene match: 3. In DNA form, the CDR3 reads TGTGCCAGCAGCTTAGCGGGGGAGGGATCCTACGAGCAGTACTTC. Its protein is CASSLAGEGSYEQYF. Based on the CDR3 plus reference TRBV7-9 and TRBJ2-7, the full variable domain is DTGVSQNPRHKITKRGQNVTFRCDPISEHNRLYWYRQTLGQGPEFLTYFQNEAQLEKSRLLSDRFSAERPKGSFSTLEIQRTEQGDSAMYLCASSLAGEGSYEQYFGPGTRLTVT.

This clone was found once. V and J are TRBV6-1 and TRBJ1-2; D is unclear. The CDR3 runs 13 residues. The ends were cut back, 5 bases at V and 8 bases at J, with 15 bases in the middle. Germline values: CDR1 MNHNS, CDR2 SASEGT. The CDR3 DNA sequence: TGTGCCAGCAGTCAAAACTACCTAGGGGGCTACACCTTC. Its translation: CASSQNYLGGYTF.

The genes are TRBV7-9 and TRBJ1-3; D is perhaps TRBD1 (5 bases). This CDR3 is 16 amino acids long. V lost 5 bases and J lost 3, with 17 bases in between. Germline V gene lookup returns CDR1 SEHNR and CDR2 FQNEAQ (reference sequence). The CDR3 bases are TGTGCCAGCAGCACGTCCAGGGAGTCGTATGGAAACACCATATATTTT. It encodes CASSTSRESYGNTIYF.

The chain recombines TRBV4-1 with TRBJ2-7; possibly TRBD1 for D (5 bases). Germline V gene lookup returns CDR1 MGHRA and CDR2 YSYEKL. V was trimmed by 2 bases and J by 5 bases, leaving 16 bases between them. The CDR3 runs 15 residues. The CDR3 reads CASSQPAARANEQYF. CDR3 in DNA: TGCGCCAGCAGCCAACCCGCGGCCAGGGCGAACGAGCAGTACTTC.

The chain recombines TRBV5-4 with TRBJ2-5; tentative D call: TRBD1 (6 bases). This CDR3 is built from 14 residues. Trimming stripped 4 bases from V and 2 bases from J, with 12 bases between. The germline gives CDR1 SGHNT, CDR2 YYREEE (reference sequence). The CDR3 loop is CASSLKGQQETQYF. The CDR3 nucleotides are TGTGCCAGCAGCCTGAAAGGACAGCAAGAGACCCAGTACTTC.

The table lists this clone with a count of one. This rearrangement joins TRBV10-3 to TRBJ2-1, with 7 bases identical to TRBD1. The CDR3 contains 14 residues. The ends lost 2 bases at V and 5 bases at J; junction bases unmatched: 3. Germline CDR1 reads ENHRY; CDR2 reads SYGVKD. CDR3 in amino acids: CAISEGQEHNEQFF. CDR3 bases: TGTGCCATCAGTGAGGGACAGGAGCACAATGAGCAGTTCTTC.

The gene calls are TRBV25-1 and TRBJ2-7; D unresolved. Trimming removed 3 bases from V and 5 bases from J, with 17 bases in between. The germline gives CDR1 MGHDK, CDR2 SYGVNS. The CDR3 consists of 15 residues. CDR3: CASSDTQTVKHEQYF. In nucleotides, the CDR3 is TGTGCCAGCAGTGATACACAGACTGTAAAGCACGAGCAGTACTTC.